This TCR beta chain was sequenced in a study of blood T cell repertoires in COVID-19. In the study overall: There were acute and convalescent COVID-19 samples, and they came from the United States, Italy and Spain. The analysed material was cDNA or gDNA that came from T cells, B-cell-depleted T cells, or PBMCs.

As processed by the authors: Researchers report that nucleated cell counts were estimated from reference gene primer amplification. TCRdb's table, derived via immunoSEQ multiplex PCR, lists solely in-frame clones and lacks some. That table furnishes V, J and clone size, whereas the DNA furnished D and trimming. This table has some 70,000 clones, about nine tenths appearing once. This clone was observed a single time. V was pared by 4 bases and J by 0 bases, with 7 bases of the junction left unmatched. CDR1 LNHDA and CDR2 SQIVND come from the germline V gene (reference sequence). This CDR3 spans 18 amino acids.

Material for sequencing was peripheral blood. The receptor's source is a woman of 80 years or more with active COVID-19. The chain combines TRBV19 with TRBJ2-1; 12 nucleotides match TRBD2. In DNA, the CDR3 is TGTGCCAGTAGTAAGACTAGCGGGAGTTCCCCCTCCTACAATGAGCAGTTCTTC. Translating gives CASSKTSGSSPSYNEQFF.